One and the same sample provided the 16 T cell receptor beta chains below, sequenced in a study of T cells in Graves' hyperthyroidism and ophthalmopathy. TCR beta CDR3 regions were amplified from RNA. A first-round RT-PCR of the TCR CDR3 used the HTBI primer set. TCRdb ran MiXCR on the multiplex PCR reads and lists one entry per CDR3 protein. The sample lists 540,000 or so distinct CDR3 sequences; more than 15% were seen once. The sequenced sample was blood. These receptors were collected from a woman in her twenties or thirties with Graves' hyperthyroidism.

This clonotype was observed a few times. The chain employs TRBV12-3 or TRBV12-4 and TRBJ2-2, with 7 bases aligning to TRBD2. The trim removed 7 bases at V and 7 bases at J, leaving 12 bases unmatched. The CDR3 spans 15 residues. CDR3 nucleotide sequence: TGTGCCAGCAAGTTCAGTGGGAGGGGAGACGGGGAGCTGTTTTTT. Translating gives CASKFSGRGDGELFF.

The rearrangement uses TRBV7-3 and TRBJ2-2, with no clear D. The CDR3 is made up of 15 amino acids. Germline V lookup: CDR1 SGHTA, CDR2 FQGTGA. Trimming took 1 base from V and 1 from J, leaving 7 bases between them. The CDR3 DNA follows: TGTGCCAGCAGCTTAAACATATTGAACACCGGGGAGCTGTTTTTT. Its translation is CASSLNILNTGELFF.

The table lists this clonotype with a few counts. The chain is built from TRBV20-1 and TRBJ2-6; TRBD1 is a possible D gene (6 bases). V was pared by 3 bases and J by 4 bases, with 16 bases between. The CDR3 totals 16 residues. CDR1 is DFQATT and CDR2 is SNEGSKA in the germline V gene (reference sequence). CDR3 DNA sequence: TGCAGTGCTAGGAACAGGGTGATGTCCGGGGCCAACGTCCTGACTTTC. Its protein product is CSARNRVMSGANVLTF.

CDR3: CAAGTSGQKEQFF. DNA for the CDR3: TGTGCCGCCGGGACTAGCGGGCAAAAGGAGCAGTTCTTC. This chain joins TRBV30 and TRBJ2-1, with 12 positions matching TRBD2. J was trimmed by 10 bases and V by 8 bases; bases with no gene match: 9. Germline V CDR1 and CDR2: GTSNPN, SVGIG (reference sequence). This CDR3 region has 13 residues. The full variable domain, its missing parts supplied by reference TRBV30 and TRBJ2-1, is SQTIHQWPATLVQPVGSPLSLECTVEGTSNPNLYWYRQAAGRGLQLLFYSVGIGQISSEVPQNLSASRPQDRQFILSSKKLLLSDSGFYLCAAGTSGQKEQFFGPGTRLTVL.

This clonotype has ten or more counts. The chain has TRBV3-1 and TRBJ2-5; either TRBD1 or TRBD2 may fit D (6 bases each). Germline CDR1 and CDR2: LGHDT and YNNKEL (reference sequence). The CDR3 is made up of 14 amino acids. V was pared by 4 bases and J by 4 bases, with 13 bases between. CDR3 protein: CASSRGGSVETQYF. For the CDR3, the DNA is TGTGCCAGCAGCCGAGGGGGGTCGGTAGAGACCCAGTACTTC.

This clonotype was recorded at least ten times. The V call is TRBV15, the J call TRBJ2-1; D unresolved. Germline values: CDR1 LNHNV, CDR2 YYDKDF (reference sequence). V lost 3 bases and J lost 6, with 12 bases in between. The CDR3 runs 14 residues. Here the CDR3 DNA reads TGTGCCACCAGCAGTGACCCCATTGCCAATGAGCAGTTCTTC. Encoded protein: CATSSDPIANEQFF.

This clonotype was observed many times. This rearrangement joins TRBV3-1 to TRBJ2-3; no definite D call. Trimming removed 5 bases at V and 1 base at J, with 13 bases between. Per the germline V gene, CDR1 is LGHDT and CDR2 is YNNKEL (reference sequence). CDR3 size: 15 residues. This chain's CDR3 is CASSNSTWGTDTQYF. In DNA, the CDR3 is TGTGCCAGCAGCAACTCTACATGGGGCACAGATACGCAGTATTTT.

This clonotype was recorded a few times. The rearrangement joins TRBV6-2 or TRBV6-3 to TRBJ2-1; a possible D gene is TRBD1 (5 bases). Per the germline V gene, CDR1 is MNHEY and CDR2 is SVGEGT. V lost 2 bases and J 8 bases, leaving 13 bases between the germline ends. This CDR3 has 14 residues. CDR3 DNA: TGTGCCAGCAGTTACCCAGGGTCCCTAGATGAGCAGTTCTTC. Translating gives CASSYPGSLDEQFF.

The sample holds many counts of this clonotype. V gene TRBV27 combines with J gene TRBJ2-7; D might be TRBD1 (6 bases). The V gene lost 3 bases and the J gene lost 2 bases, with 20 bases spanning the gap. The CDR3 loop spans 17 amino acids. Germline V CDR1 and CDR2: MNHEY, SMNVEV (reference sequence). The CDR3 here is CASSFRAGVLNTYEQYF. CDR3 coding DNA: TGTGCCAGCAGTTTCAGGGCAGGGGTGCTGAATACCTACGAGCAGTACTTC.

The chain links TRBV5-5 to TRBJ2-1, with D tentatively TRBD2 (5 bases). The V gene's germline CDR1 is SGHKS and CDR2 YYEKEE (reference sequence). V was cut by 2 bases and J by 6 bases, with 15 bases left in between. The CDR3 totals 15 residues. CDR3 coding DNA: TGTGCCAGCAGCTTCGGGCACTCAGCGGTCAATGAGCAGTTCTTC. As protein: CASSFGHSAVNEQFF. The full variable domain, with the rest looked up from reference TRBV5-5 and TRBJ2-1, is DAGVTQSPTHLIKTRGQQVTLRCSPISGHKSVSWYQQVLGQGPQFIFQYYEKEERGRGNFPDRFSARQFPNYSSELNVNALLLGDSALYLCASSFGHSAVNEQFFGPGTRLTVL.

This clonotype was seen repeatedly, ten times or more. V and J are TRBV7-9 and TRBJ1-2, with D perhaps matching TRBD1 (5 bases). Germline lookup yields CDR1 SEHNR and CDR2 FQNEAQ (reference sequence). The CDR3 length is 14 residues. The V gene lost 0 bases and the J gene lost 8 bases, with 13 bases spanning the gap. CDR3 amino acids: CASSLARQLSGYTF. CDR3 bases: TGTGCCAGCAGCTTAGCGAGACAGTTATCCGGCTACACCTTC.

This clonotype came up a few times. The rearrangement joins TRBV4-1 to TRBJ2-7; 10 positions agree with TRBD2. There are 17 residues in the CDR3. V dropped 4 bases and J dropped 2; count of bases not matched to a gene: 11. Germline CDR1 MGHRA, CDR2 YSYEKL. In DNA, the CDR3 is TGCGCCAGCAGCCGCCTTCAGGGGACTAGCGAGACCTACGAGCAGTACTTC. Translation: CASSRLQGTSETYEQYF.

Ten or more counts support this clonotype. J is TRBJ2-7 and V is TRBV20-1; TRBD2 is a possible D gene (5 bases). The germline gives CDR1 DFQATT, CDR2 SNEGSKA (reference sequence). The CDR3 loop spans 11 amino acids. The germline V and J ends were trimmed by 6 bases and 0 bases, with 6 bases remaining between them. CDR3 sequence (DNA): TGCAGTGCCGACTACTCCTACGAGCAGTACTTC. Translated: CSADYSYEQYF.

The chain combines TRBV5-1 with TRBJ2-6; D unclear. The germline gives CDR1 SGHRS, CDR2 YFSETQ. V gave up 3 bases and J gave up 0 bases, with 13 bases separating them. The CDR3 is made up of 17 amino acids. The CDR3 region is CASSYLPRLSGANVLTF. The CDR3 DNA sequence: TGCGCCAGCAGCTATCTACCCCGCCTCTCTGGGGCCAACGTCCTGACTTTC.

V usage is TRBV6-1 and J usage is TRBJ2-2; TRBD1 might be the D (6 bases). V was trimmed by 5 bases and J by 2 bases, leaving 12 bases between them. Germline V gene lookup returns CDR1 MNHNS and CDR2 SASEGT. CDR3 length: 15 residues. This chain's CDR3 is CASSPDRDNTGELFF. CDR3 in DNA: TGTGCCAGCAGTCCGGACAGAGATAACACCGGGGAGCTGTTTTTT.

This clonotype was picked up many times. The chain employs TRBV20-1 and TRBJ1-5; 8 bases line up with TRBD1. The CDR3 is made up of 15 amino acids. With 5 bases clipped from V and 5 bases from J, the junction kept 11 bases outside the gene matches. Germline CDR1 DFQATT, CDR2 SNEGSKA (reference sequence). CDR3 DNA: TGCAGTGCTTATACAAAGGACAGGGCGGATCAGCCCCAGCATTTT. Its translation is CSAYTKDRADQPQHF.